This entry lists 6 T cell receptor beta chains sequenced from one sample in a study of cytomegalovirus exposure and HLA in healthy donors. Sequencing used immunoSEQ multiplex PCR; TCRdb keeps in-frame clones, though not all of them. Of 180,000 or so clones detected, around nine tenths appear once; the ten largest clones hold roughly 1.3%. The source material was PBMCs. All receptors come from a woman between 25 and 40 years old in good health and CMV-seronegative.

This chain links TRBV5-4 with TRBJ1-2, with 7 bases that match TRBD1. The CDR3 covers 12 residues. The germline V gene encodes CDR1 SGHNT and CDR2 YYREEE (reference sequence). V trimming: 4 bases; J trimming: 4 bases; junction bases outside the gene matches: 1. The CDR3 sequence: CASSQGGYGYTF. DNA for the CDR3: TGTGCCAGCAGCCAGGGGGGCTATGGCTACACCTTC.

The chain carries TRBV2 and TRBJ2-5, with TRBD2 identical over 9 bases. Germline lookup yields CDR1 SNHLY and CDR2 FYNNEI. J gave up 6 bases and V 1 base, and 6 bases lay outside the gene matches. The CDR3 has 15 amino acids. The chain's CDR3 is CASSEGGLAQQTQYF. CDR3 nucleotide sequence: TGTGCCAGCAGTGAAGGGGGACTAGCTCAACAGACCCAGTACTTC.

The V gene is TRBV5-1, the J gene TRBJ2-7; D ambiguous. The length of the CDR3 is 18 residues. V was clipped by 0 bases and J by 0 bases, with 19 bases between them. Germline-derived CDR1 and CDR2 are SGHRS and YFSETQ. As DNA, the CDR3 is TGCGCCAGCAGCTTGGATCCAGCGTTGATAAGGAGCTCCTACGAGCAGTACTTC. This codes for CASSLDPALIRSSYEQYF.

The rearrangement links TRBV6-5 to TRBJ1-2, with TRBD1 as a possible D gene (5 bases). The CDR3 runs to 13 residues. Germline CDR1 MNHEY, CDR2 SVGAGI. V lost 8 bases, J lost 7 bases, and 17 bases lay in between. CDR3 in DNA: TGTGCCAGCCGCCCGGAGGGGAGGGGTGGCTACACCTTC. Translation: CASRPEGRGGYTF.

This chain links TRBV19 with TRBJ2-7, with D perhaps matching TRBD1 (6 bases). Trimming pared 4 bases from V and 3 bases from J, leaving 16 bases between. Germline lookup yields CDR1 LNHDA and CDR2 SQIVND (reference sequence). The CDR3 contains 15 residues. This CDR3 reads CASSTTTGQGYEQYF. The CDR3 DNA reads TGTGCCAGTAGTACTACCACGGGACAAGGCTACGAGCAGTACTTC.

This chain links TRBV5-6 with TRBJ1-2; D is possibly TRBD1 (6 bases). Germline V gives CDR1 SGHDT, CDR2 YYEEEE. Trimming took off 2 bases at V and 4 bases at J, with 15 bases between the two ends. This CDR3 is 15 amino acids long. As DNA, the CDR3 is TGTGCCAGCAGCTTTGCGGGGGGCAGCATCTATGGCTACACCTTC. Residues: CASSFAGGSIYGYTF.